The present entry profiles one TCR beta chain with its context. The data derive from a study of technical replicates of blood from several donors. Sequenced by immunoSEQ multiplex PCR; TCRdb stores in-frame clones only, minus some. This table holds under 100,000 clones, approximately 86% found once. Trimming removed 0 bases from V and 5 bases from J; junction bases left unmatched: 7. Germline V lookup: CDR1 SGHKS, CDR2 YYEKEE (reference sequence). The CDR3 extends over 15 amino acids. The V and J genes are TRBV5-5 and TRBJ1-2; 7 nucleotides agree with TRBD1. This sequence originates from a human donor in good health. Some clones in this sample may be carry-over from other donors' samples. Sequences were obtained from PBMCs. The CDR3 protein is CASSLETTGDYGYTF. The CDR3 nucleotides are TGTGCCAGCAGCTTGGAGACAACAGGGGATTATGGCTACACCTTC.